Listed below are T cell receptor beta chains from one sample, sequenced in a study of T-cell reconstitution after alpha-beta-depleted transplantation in children. TCRdb called the PCR reads again in MiXCR, with one record for every CDR3 protein. The sample records approximately 640,000 distinct CDR3 sequences, 15% to 20% being singletons. Sequencing was performed on PBMCs from the stem cell graft donor, taken from the stem cell graft. Receptors originate from a human donor who donated a stem cell graft to a child with acute myeloid leukemia. Both conserved end residues are part of each CDR3. D genes are given only for firm matches. Clone size is shown for a subset of rows, as once, few, many or a class of expanded clone.

DNA,CDR3,size,V,D,J
TGTGCCAGCGAGGTGCGGGGGCAGAGTGGAAACACCATATATTTT,CASEVRGQSGNTIYF,-,TRBV7-9,-,TRBJ1-3
TGTGCCAGCAAACCGGGACAGGGGAACGATGGCTACACCTTC,CASKPGQGNDGYTF,many,TRBV12-3/TRBV12-4,TRBD1,TRBJ1-2
TGTGCCGCGAGAACTAGCGGGGGGCACAATGAGCAGTTCTTC,CAARTSGGHNEQFF,-,TRBV6-1,TRBD2,TRBJ2-1
TGTGCCAGCAGCCAAGAAAGGTATAGCAATCAGCCCCAGCATTTT,CASSQERYSNQPQHF,many,TRBV4-2,-,TRBJ1-5
TGTGCCAGCAGTCCCGACAGGGGAGCGTATGGTACAGATACGCAGTATTTT,CASSPDRGAYGTDTQYF,-,TRBV12-3/TRBV12-4,TRBD1,TRBJ2-3
TGTGCCAGCAGCTTATCCTCGAAACTGTTTTTT,CASSLSSKLFF,-,TRBV7-9,-,TRBJ1-4
TGCAGTGCTAGCCCCCCGTGGGATAAGGATACGCAGTATTTT,CSASPPWDKDTQYF,few,TRBV20-1,-,TRBJ2-3
TGTGCCAGCAGCTTGGTGTTCCCGGCTGAAGCTTTCTTT,CASSLVFPAEAFF,-,TRBV5-6,-,TRBJ1-1
TGCGCCAGCAGCTCGGAACCCGGGCGTCCACCTCGAACTAATCAGCCCCAGCATTTT,CASSSEPGRPPRTNQPQHF,few,TRBV5-1,-,TRBJ1-5
TGTGCCACCAGCAGAGGGACAGATCAGCCCCAGCATTTT,CATSRGTDQPQHF,few,TRBV15,-,TRBJ1-5
TGTGCCAGCGGATTCAGGGGATCGCACAATGAGCAGTTCTTC,CASGFRGSHNEQFF,many,TRBV12-3/TRBV12-4,-,TRBJ2-1
TGTGCCACCAGTGATTTTTGGGGGAATGAGCAGTTCTTC,CATSDFWGNEQFF,few,TRBV24-1,-,TRBJ2-1
TGCGCCAGCAGCATGGGCACTTTTCTAGCGGGGGCCGGAGATACGCAGTATTTT,CASSMGTFLAGAGDTQYF,-,TRBV5-1,TRBD2,TRBJ2-3
TGCAGTGCTAGGATTATGGAGGACTACACCTTC,CSARIMEDYTF,-,TRBV20-1,-,TRBJ1-2
TGCAGTGCTAGCCTGGACAGCCCTATCTATCAGCCCCAGCATTTT,CSASLDSPIYQPQHF,many,TRBV20-1,-,TRBJ1-5
TGTGCCAGCAGCCACCGGACTAGCGGGGGGGCAGATACGCAGTATTTT,CASSHRTSGGADTQYF,-,TRBV4-2,TRBD2,TRBJ2-3
TGTGCCAGCAGTACCCTGGACCAAGGCAGCAATCAGCCCCAGCATTTT,CASSTLDQGSNQPQHF,-,TRBV7-2,-,TRBJ1-5
TGTGCCAGCAGTTACGGGACTAGCGGGACCGATACGCAGTATTTT,CASSYGTSGTDTQYF,many,TRBV6-5,TRBD2,TRBJ2-3
TGTGCCAGCAGTTTGAGGCCCCAGCCCCAGCATTTT,CASSLRPQPQHF,few,TRBV12-3/TRBV12-4,-,TRBJ1-5
TGTGCCAGCAGTTTAAATCGTATCCACGAGCAGTACTTC,CASSLNRIHEQYF,many,TRBV12-3/TRBV12-4,-,TRBJ2-7
TGTGCCAGCAGCCCGGGGGGGGTAGCGGATGATATAGATACGCAGTATTTT,CASSPGGVADDIDTQYF,-,TRBV7-2,TRBD2,TRBJ2-3
TGCAGTGCTCGAACAGGGGGCATGAACACTGAAGCTTTCTTT,CSARTGGMNTEAFF,many,TRBV20-1,TRBD1,TRBJ1-1
TGTGCCAGCAGCCAAGAACTAGTCTCCTACAATGAGCAGTTCTTC,CASSQELVSYNEQFF,many,TRBV4-2,-,TRBJ2-1
TGTGCCAGCAGTTGGGGGCAGACCTATGGCTACACCTTC,CASSWGQTYGYTF,many,TRBV12-3/TRBV12-4,-,TRBJ1-2
TGCGCCAGCAGCCTCACCGGGACAGGGGCTAATGAGCAGTTCTTC,CASSLTGTGANEQFF,few,TRBV4-1,TRBD1,TRBJ2-1
TGCAGTGCTAGAGAGCTTGGACCGCGCCCAGATACGCAGTATTTT,CSARELGPRPDTQYF,few,TRBV20-1,-,TRBJ2-3
TGCGCCAGCAGCCAAGGTTGGGACAGGGCGCGGGAGACCCAGTACTTC,CASSQGWDRARETQYF,-,TRBV4-1,TRBD1,TRBJ2-5
TGTGCCAGCAGTTTATCGGAGGGGGGAGATGGCTACACCTTC,CASSLSEGGDGYTF,few,TRBV27,-,TRBJ1-2
TGTGCCTGGAGTCCCCAGGGGGGAAACACTGAAGCTTTCTTT,CAWSPQGGNTEAFF,few,TRBV30,TRBD1,TRBJ1-1
TGCAGCGCCCTCCTTCTAGGGGGAGAGACCCAGTACTTC,CSALLLGGETQYF,-,TRBV29-1,-,TRBJ2-5
TGTGCCACGAAACTAGCGAGGGATAGCACAGATACGCAGTATTTT,CATKLARDSTDTQYF,few,TRBV10-3,TRBD2,TRBJ2-3
TGTGCCAGCAGTTACGGGGGGCTCCAAGAGACCCAGTACTTC,CASSYGGLQETQYF,many,TRBV12-3/TRBV12-4,-,TRBJ2-5
TGTGCCAGCAGCTTTGGGGACTACTATAATTCACCCCTCCACTTT,CASSFGDYYNSPLHF,few,TRBV5-6,-,TRBJ1-6
TGCGCCAGCAGCCCCGGTCCGAGGGACCCTAATGAAAAACTGTTTTTT,CASSPGPRDPNEKLFF,few,TRBV4-3,-,TRBJ1-4
TGTGCCAGCAGTCCCAGACAGGGAAGGGGCACTGAAGCTTTCTTT,CASSPRQGRGTEAFF,few,TRBV12-3/TRBV12-4,TRBD1,TRBJ1-1
TGTGCCAGCAGCTCTAGCGGGGGGGCCCCTGGAGATACGCAGTATTTT,CASSSSGGAPGDTQYF,-,TRBV7-4,TRBD2,TRBJ2-3
TGTGCCAGCAGTCTTCTAGCGGCCCCTTACAATGAGCAGTTCTTC,CASSLLAAPYNEQFF,many,TRBV12-3/TRBV12-4,TRBD2,TRBJ2-1
TGCGCCAGCAGCCAGCGGTCCGGGACAGAGTACGAGCAGTACTTC,CASSQRSGTEYEQYF,many,TRBV4-3,TRBD1,TRBJ2-7
TGTGCCAGCAGCCCAGCGGGGGGGCTTGAAGAGACCCAGTACTTC,CASSPAGGLEETQYF,-,TRBV11-2,TRBD2,TRBJ2-5
TGCAGTGCTAGGGTACCGGGAGGTAGACGGGGTGAGCAGTTCTTC,CSARVPGGRRGEQFF,many,TRBV20-1,TRBD2,TRBJ2-1